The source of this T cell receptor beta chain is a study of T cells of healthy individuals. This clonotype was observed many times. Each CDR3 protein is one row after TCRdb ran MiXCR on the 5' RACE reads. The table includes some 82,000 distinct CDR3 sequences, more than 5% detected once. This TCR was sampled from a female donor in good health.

CDR3 bases: TGCAGCGCCGTGACAGGATTGGTCATGAACGCTGAGCAGTTCTTC. Translating it yields CSAVTGLVMNAEQFF. The chain combines TRBV29-1 with TRBJ2-1, with D maybe TRBD1 (6 bases). The CDR3 consists of 15 residues. CDR1 SQVTM and CDR2 ANQGSEA come from the germline V gene. The germline V and J ends were trimmed by 7 bases and 9 bases, with 25 bases remaining between them.